This T cell receptor (beta chain) was recovered during a study of T cell responses to AZD1222 COVID-19 vaccine. Study observations and caveats: Spike-specific TCR breadth and depth were elevated following two AZD1222 doses.

The assay was immunoSEQ multiplex PCR, and TCRdb's table has in-frame clones only and misses some. The top ten hold 9.8% of the sample, which has roughly 75,000 clones, roughly 84% seen once. The length of the CDR3 is 13 residues. From germline, CDR1 is SGHDT and CDR2 YYEEEE. Germline trimming cut 0 bases from V and 12 bases from J; bases unmatched to any gene: 9. Concerning this clone itself: Antigen specificity is unknown.

The sequences come from peripheral blood, collected on day 0 of AZD1222 vaccination. The sequence was obtained from an adult in good health. The V gene is TRBV5-6, the J gene TRBJ2-7, with 7 bases matching TRBD1. CDR3 DNA: TGTGCCAGCAGCTTGGCGCAGGGGGTCGGCCCGTACTTC. Translation: CASSLAQGVGPYF.